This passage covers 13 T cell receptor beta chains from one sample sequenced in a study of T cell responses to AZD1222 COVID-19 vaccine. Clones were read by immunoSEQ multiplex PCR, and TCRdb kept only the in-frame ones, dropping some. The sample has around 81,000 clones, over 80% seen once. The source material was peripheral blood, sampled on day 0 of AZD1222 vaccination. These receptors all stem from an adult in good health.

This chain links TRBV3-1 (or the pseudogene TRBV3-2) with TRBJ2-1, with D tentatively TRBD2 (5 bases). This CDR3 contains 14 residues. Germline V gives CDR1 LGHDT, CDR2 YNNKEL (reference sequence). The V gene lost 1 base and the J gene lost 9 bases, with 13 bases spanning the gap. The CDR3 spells CASSQVRGQTEQFF. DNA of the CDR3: TGTGCCAGCAGCCAAGTCAGAGGGCAGACTGAGCAGTTCTTC.

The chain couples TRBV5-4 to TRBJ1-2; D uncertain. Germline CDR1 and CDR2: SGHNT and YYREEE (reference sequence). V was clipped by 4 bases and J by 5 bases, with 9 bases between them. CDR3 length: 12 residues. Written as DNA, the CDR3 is TGTGCCAGCAGCCTGGACGGGTATGGCTACACCTTC. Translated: CASSLDGYGYTF.

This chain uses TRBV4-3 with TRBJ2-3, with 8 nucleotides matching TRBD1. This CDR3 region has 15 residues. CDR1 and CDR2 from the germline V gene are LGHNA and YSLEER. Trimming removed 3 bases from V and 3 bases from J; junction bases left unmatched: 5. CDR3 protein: CASSHGTGETDTQYF. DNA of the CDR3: TGCGCCAGCAGCCACGGGACAGGAGAAACAGATACGCAGTATTTT.

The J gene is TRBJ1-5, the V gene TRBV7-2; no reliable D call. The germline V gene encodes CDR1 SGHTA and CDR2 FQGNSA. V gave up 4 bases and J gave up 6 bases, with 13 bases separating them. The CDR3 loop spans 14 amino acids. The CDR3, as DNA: TGTGCCAGCAGCTCAGAAGTGGAGGGTCAGCCCCAGCATTTT. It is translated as CASSSEVEGQPQHF. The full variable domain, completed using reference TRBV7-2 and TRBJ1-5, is GAGVSQSPSNKVTEKGKDVELRCDPISGHTALYWYRQSLGQGLEFLIYFQGNSAPDKSGLPSDRFSAERTGGSVSTLTIQRTQQEDSAVYLCASSSEVEGQPQHFGDGTRLSIL.

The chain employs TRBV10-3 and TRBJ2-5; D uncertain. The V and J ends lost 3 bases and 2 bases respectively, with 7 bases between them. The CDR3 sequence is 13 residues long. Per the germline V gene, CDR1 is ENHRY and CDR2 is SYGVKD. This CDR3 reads CAISERLQETQYF. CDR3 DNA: TGTGCCATCAGTGAACGGCTACAAGAGACCCAGTACTTC.

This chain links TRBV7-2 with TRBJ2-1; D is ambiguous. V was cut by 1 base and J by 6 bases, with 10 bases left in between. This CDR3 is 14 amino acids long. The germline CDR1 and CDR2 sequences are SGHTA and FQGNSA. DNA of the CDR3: TGTGCCAGCAGCTTAGTAACGAGTGGCAATGAGCAGTTCTTC. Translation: CASSLVTSGNEQFF.

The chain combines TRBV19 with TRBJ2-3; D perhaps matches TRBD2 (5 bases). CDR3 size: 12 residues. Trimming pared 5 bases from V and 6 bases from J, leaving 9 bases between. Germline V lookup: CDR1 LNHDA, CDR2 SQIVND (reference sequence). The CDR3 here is CASSSSHDTQYF. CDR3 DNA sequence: TGTGCCAGTAGTTCTAGCCATGATACGCAGTATTTT.

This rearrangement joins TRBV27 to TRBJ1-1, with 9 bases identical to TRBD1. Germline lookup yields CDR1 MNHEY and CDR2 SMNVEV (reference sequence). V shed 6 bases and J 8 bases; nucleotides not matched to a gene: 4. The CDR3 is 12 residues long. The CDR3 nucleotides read TGTGCCAGCAGAGTCGGACAGGGGGAAGCTTTCTTT. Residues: CASRVGQGEAFF.

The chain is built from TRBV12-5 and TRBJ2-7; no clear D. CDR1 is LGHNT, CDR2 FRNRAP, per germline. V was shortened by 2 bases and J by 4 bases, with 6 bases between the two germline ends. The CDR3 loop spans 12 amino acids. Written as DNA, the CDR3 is TGTGCTAGTGGTTTGCCCCAGTACGAGCAGTACTTC. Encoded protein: CASGLPQYEQYF.

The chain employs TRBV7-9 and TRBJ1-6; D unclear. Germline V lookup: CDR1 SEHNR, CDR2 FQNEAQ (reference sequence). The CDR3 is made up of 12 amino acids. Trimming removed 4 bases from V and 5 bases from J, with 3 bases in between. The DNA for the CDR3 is TGTGCCAGCAGCTCTGATAATTCACCCCTCCACTTT. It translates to CASSSDNSPLHF. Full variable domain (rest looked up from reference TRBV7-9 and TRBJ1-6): DTGVSQNPRHKITKRGQNVTFRCDPISEHNRLYWYRQTLGQGPEFLTYFQNEAQLEKSRLLSDRFSAERPKGSFSTLEIQRTEQGDSAMYLCASSSDNSPLHFGNGTRLTVT.

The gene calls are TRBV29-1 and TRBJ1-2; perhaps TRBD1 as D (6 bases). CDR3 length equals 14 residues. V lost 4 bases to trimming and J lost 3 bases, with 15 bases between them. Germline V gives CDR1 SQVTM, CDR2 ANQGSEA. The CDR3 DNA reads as TGCAGCGTTGTCGGGGACACGACAGACTATGGCTACACCTTC. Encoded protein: CSVVGDTTDYGYTF. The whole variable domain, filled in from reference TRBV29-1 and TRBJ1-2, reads SAVISQKPSRDICQRGTSLTIQCQVDSQVTMMFWYRQQPGQSLTLIATANQGSEATYESGFVIDKFPISRPNLTFSTLTVSNMSPEDSSIYLCSVVGDTTDYGYTFGSGTRLTVV.

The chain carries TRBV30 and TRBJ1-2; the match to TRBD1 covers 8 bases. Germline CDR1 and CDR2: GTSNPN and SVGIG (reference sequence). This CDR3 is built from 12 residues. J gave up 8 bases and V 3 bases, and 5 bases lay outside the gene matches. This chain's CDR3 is CAWSGRGRGYTF. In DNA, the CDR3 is TGTGCCTGGAGCGGCAGGGGGCGGGGCTACACCTTC.

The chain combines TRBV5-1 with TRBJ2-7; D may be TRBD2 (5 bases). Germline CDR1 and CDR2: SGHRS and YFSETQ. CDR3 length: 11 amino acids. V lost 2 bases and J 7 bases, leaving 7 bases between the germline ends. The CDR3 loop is CASSFGREQYF. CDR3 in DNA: TGCGCCAGCAGCTTTGGGAGAGAGCAGTACTTC.